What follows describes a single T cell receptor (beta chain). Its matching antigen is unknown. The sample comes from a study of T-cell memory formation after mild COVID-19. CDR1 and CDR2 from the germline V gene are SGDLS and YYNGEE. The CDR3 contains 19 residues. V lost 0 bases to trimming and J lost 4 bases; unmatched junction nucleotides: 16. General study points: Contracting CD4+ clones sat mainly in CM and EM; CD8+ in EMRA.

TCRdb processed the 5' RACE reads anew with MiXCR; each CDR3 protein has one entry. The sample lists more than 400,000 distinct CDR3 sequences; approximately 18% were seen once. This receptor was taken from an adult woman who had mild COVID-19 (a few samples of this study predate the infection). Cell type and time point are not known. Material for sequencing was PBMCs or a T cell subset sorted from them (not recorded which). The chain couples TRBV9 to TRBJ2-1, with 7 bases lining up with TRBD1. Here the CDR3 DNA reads TGTGCCAGCAGCGTAGTGGGACAGTGGTTCCGAGGGTCATACAATGAGCAGTTCTTC. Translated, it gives CASSVVGQWFRGSYNEQFF.